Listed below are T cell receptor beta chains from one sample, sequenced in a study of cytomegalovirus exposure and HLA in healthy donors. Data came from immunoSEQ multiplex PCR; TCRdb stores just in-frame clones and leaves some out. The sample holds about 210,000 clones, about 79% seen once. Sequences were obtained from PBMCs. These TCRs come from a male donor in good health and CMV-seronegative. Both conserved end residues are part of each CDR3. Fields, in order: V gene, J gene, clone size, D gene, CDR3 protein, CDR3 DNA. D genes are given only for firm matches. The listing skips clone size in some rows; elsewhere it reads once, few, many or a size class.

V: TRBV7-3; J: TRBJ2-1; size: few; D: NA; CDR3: CASSLSSGTYNEQFF; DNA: TGTGCCAGCAGCTTAAGCTCAGGGACCTACAATGAGCAGTTCTTC
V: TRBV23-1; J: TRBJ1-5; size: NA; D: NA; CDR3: CASSQSLVGVSNQPQHF; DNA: TGCGCCAGCAGTCAATCTTTGGTAGGGGTTAGCAATCAGCCCCAGCATTTT
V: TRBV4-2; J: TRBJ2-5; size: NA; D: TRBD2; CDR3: CASSPGTSGMYQETQYF; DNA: TGTGCCAGCAGCCCAGGGACTAGCGGAATGTACCAAGAGACCCAGTACTTC
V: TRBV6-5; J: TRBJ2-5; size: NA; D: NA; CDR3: CASSYGGSQETQYF; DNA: TGTGCCAGCAGTTACGGTGGGAGCCAAGAGACCCAGTACTTC
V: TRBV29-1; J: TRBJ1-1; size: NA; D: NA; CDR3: CSAKSAEAGTEAFF; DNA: TGCAGCGCCAAGTCTGCCGAGGCCGGCACTGAAGCTTTCTTT
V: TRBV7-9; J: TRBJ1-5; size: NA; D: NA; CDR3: CASSLGTVQPQHF; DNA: TGTGCCAGCAGCTTAGGGACAGTGCAGCCCCAGCATTTT
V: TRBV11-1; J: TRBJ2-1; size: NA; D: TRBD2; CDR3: CASSLSSGTYNEQFF; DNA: TGTGCCAGCAGCCTTTCTAGCGGCACTTACAATGAGCAGTTCTTC
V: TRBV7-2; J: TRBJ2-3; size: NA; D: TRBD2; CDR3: CASSLSRPGLAGVTQYF; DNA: TGTGCCAGCAGCTTAAGCAGACCCGGACTAGCGGGAGTAACGCAGTATTTT
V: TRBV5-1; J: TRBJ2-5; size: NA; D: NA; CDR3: CASSFQRSYQETQYF; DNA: TGCGCCAGCAGCTTCCAGCGGTCGTACCAAGAGACCCAGTACTTC
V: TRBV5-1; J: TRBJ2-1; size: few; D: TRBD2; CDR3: CASSLGLAGGRDEQFF; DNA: TGCGCCAGCAGCTTGGGACTAGCGGGGGGGAGAGATGAGCAGTTCTTC
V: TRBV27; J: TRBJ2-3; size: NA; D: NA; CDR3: CASSPLRTEPGTDTQYF; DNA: TGTGCCAGCAGTCCGCTCCGGACAGAGCCCGGCACAGATACGCAGTATTTT
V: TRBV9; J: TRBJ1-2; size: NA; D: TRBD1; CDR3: CASRPTLGDRNYGYTF; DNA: TGTGCCAGCAGACCGACTTTAGGGGACAGAAACTATGGCTACACCTTC
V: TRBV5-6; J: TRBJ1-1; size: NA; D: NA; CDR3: CASYYETGDTEAFF; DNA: TGTGCCAGCTACTACGAGACAGGAGACACTGAAGCTTTCTTT
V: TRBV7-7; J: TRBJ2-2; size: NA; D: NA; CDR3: CASSYTNTGELFF; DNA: TGTGCCAGCAGCTATACGAACACCGGGGAGCTGTTTTTT
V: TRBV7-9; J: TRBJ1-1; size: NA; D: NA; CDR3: CASSSQGNTEAFF; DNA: TGTGCCAGCAGCTCACAGGGGAACACTGAAGCTTTCTTT
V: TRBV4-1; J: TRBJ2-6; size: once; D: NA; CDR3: CASSQAASVSIGANVLTF; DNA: TGCGCCAGCAGCCAAGCGGCTAGCGTATCCATTGGGGCCAACGTCCTGACTTTC
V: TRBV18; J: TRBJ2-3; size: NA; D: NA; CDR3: CASSNRADTQYF; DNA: TGTGCCAGCTCGAACAGGGCAGATACGCAGTATTTT
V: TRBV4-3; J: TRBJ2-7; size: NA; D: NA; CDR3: CASSQDQVRDYEQYF; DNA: TGCGCCAGCAGCCAAGATCAAGTCAGGGACTACGAGCAGTACTTC
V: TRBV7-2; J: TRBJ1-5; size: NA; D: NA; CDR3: CASSSQTGNNQPQHF; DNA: TGTGCCAGCAGCAGTCAAACAGGTAACAATCAGCCCCAGCATTTT
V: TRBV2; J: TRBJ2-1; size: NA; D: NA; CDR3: CASSEVGDEQFF; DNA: TGTGCCAGCAGTGAAGTAGGGGATGAGCAGTTCTTC
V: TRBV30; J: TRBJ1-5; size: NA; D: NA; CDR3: CAWSPTGRERNQPQHF; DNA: TGTGCCTGGAGTCCCACAGGGAGGGAGAGAAATCAGCCCCAGCATTTT
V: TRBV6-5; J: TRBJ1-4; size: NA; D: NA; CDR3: CASRLPGSNEKLFF; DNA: TGTGCCAGCAGACTACCGGGATCTAATGAAAAACTGTTTTTT
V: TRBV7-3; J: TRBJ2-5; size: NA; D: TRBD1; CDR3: CASSLTGGAETQYF; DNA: TGTGCCAGCAGCTTAACAGGGGGCGCGGAGACCCAGTACTTC
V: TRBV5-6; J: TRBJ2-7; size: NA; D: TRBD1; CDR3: CASSATGGAYEQYF; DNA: TGTGCCAGCAGCGCGACAGGGGGCGCGTACGAGCAGTACTTC
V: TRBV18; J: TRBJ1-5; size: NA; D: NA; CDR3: CASSRRIGQGKNQPQHF; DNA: TGTGCCAGCTCACGACGTATTGGGCAGGGAAAGAATCAGCCCCAGCATTTT
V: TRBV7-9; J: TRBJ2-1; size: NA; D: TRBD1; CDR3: CASSLVDRGPTYEQFF; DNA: TGTGCCAGCAGCTTAGTTGACAGGGGGCCTACCTATGAGCAGTTCTTC
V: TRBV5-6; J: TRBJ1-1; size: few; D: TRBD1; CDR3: CASSLVQGVVTEAFF; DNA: TGTGCCAGCAGCTTAGTTCAGGGGGTAGTCACTGAAGCTTTCTTT
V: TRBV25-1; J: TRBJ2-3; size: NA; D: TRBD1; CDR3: CASSVQGGSTDTQYF; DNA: TGTGCCAGCAGTGTACAGGGGGGAAGCACAGATACGCAGTATTTT
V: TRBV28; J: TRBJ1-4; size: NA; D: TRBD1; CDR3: CASSLGGQGGEKLFF; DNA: TGTGCCAGCAGTTTAGGGGGACAGGGAGGTGAAAAACTGTTTTTT
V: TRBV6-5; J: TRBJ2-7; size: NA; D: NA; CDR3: CASSFRASKQYF; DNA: TGTGCCAGCAGTTTCAGGGCCTCAAAGCAGTACTTC
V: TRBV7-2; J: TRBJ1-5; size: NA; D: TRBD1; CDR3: CASSRKTGGNQPQHF; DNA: TGTGCCAGCAGCCGAAAAACAGGGGGTAATCAGCCCCAGCATTTT
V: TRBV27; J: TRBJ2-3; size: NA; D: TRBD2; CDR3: CASHPKRGTTDTQYF; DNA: TGTGCCAGCCACCCAAAGCGGGGGACCACAGATACGCAGTATTTT
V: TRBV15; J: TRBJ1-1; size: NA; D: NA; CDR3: CATSRDSGNTEAFF; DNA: TGTGCCACCAGCAGAGATAGTGGGAACACTGAAGCTTTCTTT
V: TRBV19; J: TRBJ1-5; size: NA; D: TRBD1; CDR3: CASSILTGDGQPQHF; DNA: TGTGCCAGTAGTATACTCACAGGGGACGGACAGCCCCAGCATTTT
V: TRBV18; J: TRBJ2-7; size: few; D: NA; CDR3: CASSPPNLGGRNEQYF; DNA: TGTGCCAGCTCACCACCTAACCTGGGGGGGCGGAACGAGCAGTACTTC
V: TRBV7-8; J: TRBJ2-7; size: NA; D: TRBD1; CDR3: CASSLGTGGGYEQYF; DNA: TGTGCCAGCAGCTTAGGGACAGGGGGCGGTTACGAGCAGTACTTC
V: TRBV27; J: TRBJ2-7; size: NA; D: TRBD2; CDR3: CASSILAGGLEQYF; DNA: TGTGCCAGCAGTATACTAGCGGGGGGGCTGGAGCAGTACTTC
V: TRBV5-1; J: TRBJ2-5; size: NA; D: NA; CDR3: CASTGQLQETQYF; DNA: TGCGCCAGTACCGGACAGTTACAAGAGACCCAGTACTTC
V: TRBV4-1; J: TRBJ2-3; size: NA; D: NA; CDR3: CASSQAGTKSTDTQYF; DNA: TGCGCCAGCAGCCAAGCGGGGACAAAAAGCACAGATACGCAGTATTTT
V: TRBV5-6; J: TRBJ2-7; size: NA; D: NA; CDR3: CASSLWWGPGYEQYF; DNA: TGTGCCAGCAGCTTGTGGTGGGGGCCCGGGTACGAGCAGTACTTC
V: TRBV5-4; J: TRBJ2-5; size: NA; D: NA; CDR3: CASSPTASIIQTQYF; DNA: TGTGCCAGCAGCCCTACCGCATCCATCATCCAGACCCAGTACTTC
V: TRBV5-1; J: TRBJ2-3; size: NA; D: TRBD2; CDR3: CASSFLAGVTDTQYF; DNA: TGCGCCAGCAGCTTCCTAGCGGGAGTCACAGATACGCAGTATTTT
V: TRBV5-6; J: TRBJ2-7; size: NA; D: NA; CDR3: CASSLVRSSYEQYF; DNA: TGTGCCAGCAGCTTGGTGCGGTCGTCCTACGAGCAGTACTTC
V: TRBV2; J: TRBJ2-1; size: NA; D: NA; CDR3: CASSGVRDEQFF; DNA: TGTGCCAGCAGTGGGGTCCGGGATGAGCAGTTCTTC
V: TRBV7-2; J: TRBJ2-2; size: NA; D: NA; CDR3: CASSLSWSNTGELFF; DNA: TGTGCCAGCAGCTTAAGCTGGTCAAACACCGGGGAGCTGTTTTTT
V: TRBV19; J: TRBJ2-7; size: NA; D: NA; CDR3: CASSQQDELYEQYF; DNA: TGTGCCAGTAGTCAACAGGATGAACTCTACGAGCAGTACTTC
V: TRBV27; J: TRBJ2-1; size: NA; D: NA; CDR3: CASSSAGSSYNEQFF; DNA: TGTGCCAGCAGTTCCGCGGGGTCCTCCTACAATGAGCAGTTCTTC
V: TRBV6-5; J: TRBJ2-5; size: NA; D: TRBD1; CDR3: CASSSGTGYRGETQYF; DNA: TGTGCCAGCAGTTCAGGGACAGGTTATCGAGGGGAGACCCAGTACTTC
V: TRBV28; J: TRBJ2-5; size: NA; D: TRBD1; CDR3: CASRPSTGGGETQYF; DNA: TGTGCCAGCAGGCCTTCGACAGGGGGCGGGGAGACCCAGTACTTC
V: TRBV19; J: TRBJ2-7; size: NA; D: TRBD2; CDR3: CASSSRGGDEQYF; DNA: TGTGCCAGTAGTTCCCGGGGGGGCGACGAGCAGTACTTC
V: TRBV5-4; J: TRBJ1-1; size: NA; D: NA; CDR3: CASSPGGPEAFF; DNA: TGTGCCAGCAGTCCCGGGGGACCTGAAGCTTTCTTT
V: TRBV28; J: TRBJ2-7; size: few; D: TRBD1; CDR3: CASSLGTAVLSYEQYF; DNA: TGTGCCAGCAGCCTAGGGACAGCCGTCCTCTCCTACGAGCAGTACTTC
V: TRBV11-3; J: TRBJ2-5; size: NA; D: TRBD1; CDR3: CASSLGTGQETQYF; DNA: TGTGCCAGCAGCCTAGGGACAGGGCAAGAGACCCAGTACTTC
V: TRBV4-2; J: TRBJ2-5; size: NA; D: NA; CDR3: CASSQDGEYQETQYF; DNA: TGTGCCAGCAGCCAAGATGGGGAGTACCAAGAGACCCAGTACTTC